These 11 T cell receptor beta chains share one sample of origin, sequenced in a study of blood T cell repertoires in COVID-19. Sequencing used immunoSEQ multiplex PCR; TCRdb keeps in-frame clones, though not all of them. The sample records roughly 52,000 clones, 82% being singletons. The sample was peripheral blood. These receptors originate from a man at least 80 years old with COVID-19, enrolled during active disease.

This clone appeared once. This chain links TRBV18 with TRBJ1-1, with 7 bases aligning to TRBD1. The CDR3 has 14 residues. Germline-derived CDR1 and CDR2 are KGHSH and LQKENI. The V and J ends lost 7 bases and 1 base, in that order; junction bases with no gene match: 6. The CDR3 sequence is CASLQGQANTEAFF. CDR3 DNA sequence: TGTGCCAGCTTACAAGGACAGGCGAACACTGAAGCTTTCTTT.

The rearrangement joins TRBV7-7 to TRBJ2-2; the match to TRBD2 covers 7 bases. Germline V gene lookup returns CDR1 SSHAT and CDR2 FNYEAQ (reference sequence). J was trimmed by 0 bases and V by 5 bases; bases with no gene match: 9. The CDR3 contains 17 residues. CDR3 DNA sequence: TGTGCCAGCAGCCTCACGCTAGCGGACGCGAACACCGGGGAGCTGTTTTTT. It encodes CASSLTLADANTGELFF.

The CDR3 protein is CACTTSVFNEQFF. The CDR3 nucleotides read TGTGCCTGTACTACTAGCGTATTCAATGAGCAGTTCTTC. V gene TRBV30 combines with J gene TRBJ2-1, with TRBD2 matching 7 bases. This CDR3 spans 13 amino acids. J lost 6 bases, V lost 6 bases, and 8 bases had no gene match. Germline V gene sequence: CDR1 GTSNPN, CDR2 SVGIG (reference sequence).

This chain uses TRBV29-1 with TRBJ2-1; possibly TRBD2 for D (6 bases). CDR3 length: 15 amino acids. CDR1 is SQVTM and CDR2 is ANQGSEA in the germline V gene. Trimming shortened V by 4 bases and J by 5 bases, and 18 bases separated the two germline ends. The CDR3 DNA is TGCAGCGTTGGCCTGCGGCTAGCGAGGAACAATGAGCAGTTCTTC. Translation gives CSVGLRLARNNEQFF.

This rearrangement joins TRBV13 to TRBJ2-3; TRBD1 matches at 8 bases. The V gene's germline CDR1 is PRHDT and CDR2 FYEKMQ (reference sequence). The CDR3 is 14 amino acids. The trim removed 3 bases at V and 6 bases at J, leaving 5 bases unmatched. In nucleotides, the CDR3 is TGTGCCAGCAGCTTCGGGACAGGTTTGGATACGCAGTATTTT. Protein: CASSFGTGLDTQYF. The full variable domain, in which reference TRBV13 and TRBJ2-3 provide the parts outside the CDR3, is AAGVIQSPRHLIKEKRETATLKCYPIPRHDTVYWYQQGPGQDPQFLISFYEKMQSDKGSIPDRFSAQQFSDYHSELNMSSLELGDSALYFCASSFGTGLDTQYFGPGTRLTVL.

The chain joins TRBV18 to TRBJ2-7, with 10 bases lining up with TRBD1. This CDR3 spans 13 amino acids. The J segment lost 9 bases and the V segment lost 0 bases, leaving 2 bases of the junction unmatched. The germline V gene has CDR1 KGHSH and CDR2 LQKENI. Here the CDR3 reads CASSPPGQGRQYF. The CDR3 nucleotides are TGTGCCAGCTCACCACCGGGACAGGGGCGGCAGTACTTC.

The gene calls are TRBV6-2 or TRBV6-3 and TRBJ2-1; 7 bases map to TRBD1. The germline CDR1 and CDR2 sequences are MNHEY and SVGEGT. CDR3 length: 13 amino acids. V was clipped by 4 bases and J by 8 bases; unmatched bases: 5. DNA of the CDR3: TGTGCCAGCAGTTTAGGGGGCATAGATGAGCAGTTCTTC. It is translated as CASSLGGIDEQFF.

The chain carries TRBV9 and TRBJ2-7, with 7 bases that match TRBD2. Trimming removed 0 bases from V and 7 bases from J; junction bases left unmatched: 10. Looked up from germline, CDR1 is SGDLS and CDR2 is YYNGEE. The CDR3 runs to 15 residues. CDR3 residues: CASSVAGSLGGEQYF. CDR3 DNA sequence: TGTGCCAGCAGCGTAGCTGGCTCCTTGGGAGGGGAGCAGTACTTC.

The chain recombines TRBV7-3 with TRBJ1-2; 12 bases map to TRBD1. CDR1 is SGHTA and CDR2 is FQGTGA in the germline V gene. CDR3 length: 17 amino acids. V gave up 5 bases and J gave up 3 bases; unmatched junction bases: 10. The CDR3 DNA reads TGTGCCAGCAGCACGACCGGGACAGGGGGCGGTCACTATGGCTACACCTTC. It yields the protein CASSTTGTGGGHYGYTF.

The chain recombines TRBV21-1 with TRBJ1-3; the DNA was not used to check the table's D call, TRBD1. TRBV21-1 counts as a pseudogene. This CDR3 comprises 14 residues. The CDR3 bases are TGTGCCAGCAGCAAAGGGGCAAAGCAGGACACCATATATTTT. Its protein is CASSKGAKQDTIYF.

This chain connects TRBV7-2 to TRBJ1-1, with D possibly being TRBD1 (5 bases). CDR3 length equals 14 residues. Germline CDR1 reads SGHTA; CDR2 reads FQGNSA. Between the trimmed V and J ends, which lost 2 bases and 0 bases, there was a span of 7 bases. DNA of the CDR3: TGTGCCAGCAGCTTAAGGGGCATGAACACTGAAGCTTTCTTT. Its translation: CASSLRGMNTEAFF.